These T cell receptor beta chains were read from a single sample in a study of CD4 T cell repertoires in COVID-19. The protocol was immunoSEQ multiplex PCR, while the TCRdb copy is restricted to in-frame clones and leaves out a portion. The sample lists around 7,800 clones; roughly 84% were seen once. The starting material was effector memory CD4+ T cells from blood, obtained before the COVID-19 pandemic. The source is a human donor who had COVID-19. Each CDR3 is given with its conserved first and last residue. The order of the fields is clone size, D gene, V gene, J gene, CDR3 protein, CDR3 DNA. D genes are given only for firm matches. Clone size is shown for a subset of rows, as once, few, many or a class of expanded clone.

>NA|NA|TRBV5-4|TRBJ1-1
CASSQTTPITEAFF
TGTGCCAGCAGTCAAACTACCCCGATCACTGAAGCTTTCTTT
>NA|NA|TRBV11-3|TRBJ2-3
CASSLGRREVTDTQYF
TGTGCCAGCAGCTTAGGACGTAGGGAGGTAACAGATACGCAGTATTTT
>NA|NA|TRBV11-2|TRBJ2-7
CASSFFSGADEQYF
TGTGCCAGCAGCTTCTTTTCCGGAGCCGACGAGCAGTACTTC
>NA|TRBD1|TRBV19|TRBJ1-1
CASTNPGQGLNTEAFF
TGTGCCAGTACCAATCCGGGACAGGGATTGAACACTGAAGCTTTCTTT
>NA|TRBD1|TRBV25-1|TRBJ2-5
CASSGLRGTGVRETQYF
TGTGCCAGCAGTGGGCTGCGGGGGACAGGGGTGAGGGAGACCCAGTACTTC
>NA|TRBD1|TRBV5-1|TRBJ1-1
CASSLVGQGDTEAFF
TGCGCCAGCAGCTTGGTGGGACAGGGGGACACTGAAGCTTTCTTT
>NA|TRBD1|TRBV19|TRBJ1-1
CASRTGGRNTEAFF
TGTGCCAGTCGGACAGGAGGTAGAAACACTGAAGCTTTCTTT
>few|TRBD1|TRBV19|TRBJ2-7
CASSPGQSYEQYF
TGTGCCAGTAGTCCGGGACAGTCCTACGAGCAGTACTTC
>NA|NA|TRBV19|TRBJ1-1
CASSTQGRTEAFF
TGTGCCAGTAGTACTCAGGGGCGGACTGAAGCTTTCTTT
>once|TRBD2|TRBV10-3|TRBJ2-5
CAISESPPLAANQETQYF
TGTGCCATCAGTGAGTCCCCCCCACTAGCGGCCAATCAAGAGACCCAGTACTTC
>NA|TRBD1|TRBV11-2|TRBJ1-2
CASSSTRDRGPNYGYTF
TGTGCCAGCAGCTCGACCCGGGACAGGGGGCCTAACTATGGCTACACCTTC
>few|NA|TRBV4-1|TRBJ1-2
CASSQEGVRGYTF
TGCGCCAGCAGCCAAGAAGGGGTGAGGGGCTACACCTTC
>few|TRBD1|TRBV6-6|TRBJ1-4
CASSYTGTVNEKLFF
TGTGCCAGCAGTTACACCGGGACAGTAAATGAAAAACTGTTTTTT
>NA|NA|TRBV5-4|TRBJ2-2
CASNRGGKSAGELFF
TGTGCCAGCAATAGGGGGGGGAAGTCAGCCGGGGAGCTGTTTTTT
>medium-sized|NA|TRBV6-1|TRBJ2-6
CASSVQGSGANVLTF
TGTGCCAGCAGTGTGCAGGGCTCGGGGGCCAACGTCCTGACTTTC
>NA|NA|TRBV10-3|TRBJ2-1
CAISPAQVTEQFF
TGTGCCATCTCTCCGGCCCAGGTAACTGAGCAGTTCTTC
>NA|TRBD1|TRBV27|TRBJ1-1
CASSLLGQANTEAFF
TGTGCCAGCAGTTTACTCGGACAGGCGAACACTGAAGCTTTCTTT
>few|NA|TRBV27|TRBJ1-3
CASSLHSGNTIYF
TGTGCCAGCAGTTTACACTCTGGAAACACCATATATTTT
>NA|TRBD1|TRBV5-1|TRBJ1-2
CASSFDRGGNYGYTF
TGCGCCAGCAGCTTCGACAGGGGGGGCAACTATGGCTACACCTTC
>NA|NA|TRBV2|TRBJ1-2
CASNPQGKGYTF
TGTGCCAGCAATCCACAGGGAAAGGGCTACACCTTC
>NA|TRBD1|TRBV6-5|TRBJ2-7
CASSYSAGGTYEQYF
TGTGCCAGCAGTTACTCGGCAGGGGGCACGTACGAGCAGTACTTC
>NA|NA|TRBV30|TRBJ1-2
CAWNRQSASGGYTF
TGTGCCTGGAATAGACAGTCAGCCTCGGGCGGCTACACCTTC
>NA|TRBD2|TRBV5-1|TRBJ2-3
CASSLVASGTGDTQYF
TGCGCCAGCAGCTTGGTCGCTAGCGGTACGGGAGATACGCAGTATTTT
>NA|NA|TRBV9|TRBJ1-1
CASSYDFMGTEAFF
TGTGCCAGCAGCTACGACTTTATGGGCACTGAAGCTTTCTTT
>NA|NA|TRBV7-3|TRBJ2-2
CASSLTGATGELFF
TGTGCCAGCAGCTTAACGGGGGCCACCGGGGAGCTGTTTTTT
>NA|TRBD1|TRBV7-7|TRBJ1-4
CASSKGTGSGNEKLFF
TGTGCCAGCAGCAAGGGGACAGGGAGTGGGAATGAAAAACTGTTTTTT
>NA|NA|TRBV11-2|TRBJ2-2
CASSLDIGPGKGTGELFF
TGTGCCAGCAGCTTAGATATTGGGCCAGGGAAAGGCACCGGGGAGCTGTTTTTT